This is a list of T cell receptor beta chains from one sample in a study of T cell responses to AZD1222 COVID-19 vaccine. Sequenced by immunoSEQ multiplex PCR; TCRdb stores in-frame clones only, minus some. This table has over 90,000 clones, roughly 84% appearing once. The sequenced sample was peripheral blood, obtained on day 0 of AZD1222 vaccination. The receptors were gathered from an adult in good health. Each CDR3 is given with its conserved first and last residue. D genes are given only for firm matches. Only some rows state a clone size, as once, few, many or a class for expanded clones.

>TRBD1|TRBJ1-2|-|TRBV10-2
CASSDYRDRGRRGVNYGYTF
TGCGCCAGCAGTGATTACCGGGACAGGGGGCGCAGGGGCGTAAACTATGGCTACACCTTC
>-|TRBJ2-2|-|TRBV4-2
CASSLPSSVAGELFF
TGTGCCAGCAGCCTTCCCTCTAGCGTCGCCGGGGAGCTGTTTTTT
>-|TRBJ1-3|-|TRBV18
CASSPQGHSGNTIYF
TGTGCCAGCTCACCACAGGGCCACTCTGGAAACACCATATATTTT
>-|TRBJ1-4|-|TRBV5-4
CASSIRTEIEKLFF
TGTGCCAGCAGCATCCGGACAGAGATTGAAAAACTGTTTTTT
>-|TRBJ2-5|-|TRBV7-6
CASSLVGSGIPIGETQYF
TGTGCCAGCAGCTTAGTAGGATCCGGGATTCCAATCGGGGAGACCCAGTACTTC
>-|TRBJ1-2|-|TRBV12-5
CASGLASSVGYTF
TGTGCTAGTGGTTTGGCGTCTTCGGTTGGCTACACCTTC
>TRBD2|TRBJ2-1|-|TRBV28
CASSPETSVNEQFF
TGTGCCAGCAGCCCCGAGACTAGCGTCAATGAGCAGTTCTTC
>TRBD2|TRBJ2-4|-|TRBV2
CASSVSAGGPKNIQYF
TGTGCCAGCAGTGTTTCTGCGGGAGGGCCGAAAAACATTCAGTACTTC
>-|TRBJ2-2|-|TRBV6-2/TRBV6-3
CASSYVLALARELFF
TGTGCCAGCAGTTACGTCCTAGCCCTGGCACGGGAGCTGTTTTTT
>-|TRBJ1-1|-|TRBV3-1/TRBV3-2
CASSQEALPGHKAFF
TGTGCCAGCAGCCAAGAAGCTCTTCCGGGACACAAAGCTTTCTTT
>TRBD2|TRBJ2-1|-|TRBV19
CASRPFRLAGNEQFF
TGTGCCAGTAGGCCGTTCCGGCTAGCGGGAAATGAGCAGTTCTTC
>-|TRBJ1-2|-|TRBV5-4
CASSREWENYGYTF
TGTGCCAGCAGCAGAGAATGGGAAAACTATGGCTACACCTTC
>-|TRBJ1-1|-|TRBV3-1/TRBV3-2
CASSHGGTEAFF
TGTGCCAGCAGCCACGGGGGCACTGAAGCTTTCTTT
>-|TRBJ2-3|-|TRBV10-3
CAIRITRTSTDTQYF
TGTGCCATCAGGATAACTAGGACTAGCACAGATACGCAGTATTTT
>-|TRBJ2-1|-|TRBV3-1/TRBV3-2
CASSQGASGEQFF
TGTGCCAGCAGCCAAGGGGCTAGTGGTGAGCAGTTCTTC
>TRBD1|TRBJ2-3|-|TRBV27
CASKRGTGGFRTDTQYF
TGTGCCAGCAAGAGAGGGACAGGGGGTTTCCGCACAGATACGCAGTATTTT
>-|TRBJ1-5|-|TRBV27
CASSYVGTDFFQPQHF
TGTGCCAGCAGTTACGTCGGAACCGACTTCTTTCAGCCCCAGCATTTT
>-|TRBJ1-1|-|TRBV5-1
CASSSVPLGGLNTEAFF
TGCGCCAGCAGCTCGGTTCCCCTTGGGGGTTTGAACACTGAAGCTTTCTTT
>-|TRBJ2-7|-|TRBV28
CASKTDRPYEQYF
TGTGCCAGCAAAACGGACAGACCCTACGAGCAGTACTTC
>-|TRBJ1-1|-|TRBV4-1
CASSPNGRAGNTEAFF
TGCGCCAGCAGCCCTAATGGGCGGGCGGGGAACACTGAAGCTTTCTTT
>-|TRBJ1-5|-|TRBV24-1
CATSDYSNQPQHF
TGTGCCACCAGTGATTATAGCAATCAGCCCCAGCATTTT
>-|TRBJ1-3|-|TRBV28
CASSSNPGSDSGNTIYF
TGTGCCAGCAGTTCAAACCCCGGGTCAGACTCTGGAAACACCATATATTTT
>-|TRBJ2-5|once|TRBV3-1/TRBV3-2
CASSQVRKTQYF
TGTGCCAGCAGCCAAGTTCGAAAGACCCAGTACTTC
>TRBD1|TRBJ1-2|-|TRBV6-2/TRBV6-3
CASSYSTGHYGYTF
TGTGCCAGCAGTTACTCGACAGGGCACTATGGCTACACCTTC
>-|TRBJ1-6|-|TRBV4-1
CASSQEQQVHSPLHF
TGCGCCAGCAGCCAAGAACAGCAGGTCCATTCACCCCTCCACTTT
>-|TRBJ1-3|-|TRBV30
CAWGTVNRINTIYF
TGTGCCTGGGGGACTGTCAATAGGATCAACACCATATATTTT
>-|TRBJ2-3|few|TRBV6-5
CASRARDGTDTQYF
TGTGCCAGCAGGGCCCGGGACGGCACAGATACGCAGTATTTT
>TRBD1|TRBJ1-1|-|TRBV7-6
CASTPQGQLNTEAFF
TGTGCCAGCACCCCGCAGGGACAGCTAAACACTGAAGCTTTCTTT
>-|TRBJ1-2|few|TRBV2
CASSGTGGNYGYTF
TGTGCCAGCAGTGGGACGGGTGGTAACTATGGCTACACCTTC
>-|TRBJ2-7|-|TRBV27
CASRDNSYEQYF
TGTGCCAGCAGGGACAACTCCTACGAGCAGTACTTC
>-|TRBJ1-6|once|TRBV28
CASSSVSPLHF
TGTGCCAGCAGTTCGGTCTCACCCCTCCACTTT
>-|TRBJ1-2|once|TRBV24-1
CATQGLRTPNYGYTF
TGTGCCACCCAGGGACTTCGAACCCCTAACTATGGCTACACCTTC
>TRBD1|TRBJ1-4|medium-sized|TRBV24-1
CATSDRTGGSEKLFF
TGTGCCACCAGTGACCGGACAGGGGGCAGTGAAAAACTGTTTTTT
>-|TRBJ2-5|-|TRBV7-2
CASSLGALETQYF
TGTGCCAGCAGCTTAGGGGCTTTAGAGACCCAGTACTTC
>TRBD2|TRBJ2-7|-|TRBV7-9
CASSLNSGSFEQYF
TGTGCCAGCAGCTTGAATAGCGGGAGTTTCGAGCAGTACTTC
>-|TRBJ1-1|-|TRBV12-3/TRBV12-4
CASSLRVNTEAFF
TGTGCCAGCAGCCTACGGGTGAACACTGAAGCTTTCTTT
>-|TRBJ1-5|-|TRBV6-1
CASSENQPQHF
TGTGCCAGCAGTGAAAATCAGCCCCAGCATTTT
>-|TRBJ1-6|-|TRBV7-9
CASSLGSSYNSPLHF
TGTGCCAGCAGCTTAGGGAGCTCCTATAATTCACCCCTCCACTTT
>TRBD1|TRBJ2-7|once|TRBV29-1
CSVASGTGAYEQYF
TGCAGCGTTGCCTCCGGGACAGGGGCCTACGAGCAGTACTTC
>-|TRBJ1-2|few|TRBV9
CASSVELPGPGGYTF
TGTGCCAGCAGCGTAGAACTTCCGGGCCCCGGTGGCTACACCTTC
>-|TRBJ1-2|-|TRBV6-2/TRBV6-3
CASSYPVAASYGYTF
TGTGCCAGCAGTTACCCGGTTGCGGCGAGCTATGGCTACACCTTC